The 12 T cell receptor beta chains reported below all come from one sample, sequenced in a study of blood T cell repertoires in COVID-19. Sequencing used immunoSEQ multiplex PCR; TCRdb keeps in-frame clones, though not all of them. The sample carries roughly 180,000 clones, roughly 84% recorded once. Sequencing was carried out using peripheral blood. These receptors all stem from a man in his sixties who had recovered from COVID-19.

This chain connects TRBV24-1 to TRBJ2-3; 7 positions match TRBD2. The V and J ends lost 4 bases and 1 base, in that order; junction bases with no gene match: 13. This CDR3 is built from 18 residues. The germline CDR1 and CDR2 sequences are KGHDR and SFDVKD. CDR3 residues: CATSDRGTQGGGTDTQYF. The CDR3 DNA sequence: TGTGCCACCAGTGACCGCGGGACCCAGGGAGGGGGCACAGATACGCAGTATTTT.

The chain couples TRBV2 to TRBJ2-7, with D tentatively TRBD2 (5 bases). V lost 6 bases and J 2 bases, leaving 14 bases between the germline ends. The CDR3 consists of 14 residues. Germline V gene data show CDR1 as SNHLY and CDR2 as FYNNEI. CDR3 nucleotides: TGTGCCAGCAGCCAAGGACTCGTACCCTACGAGCAGTACTTC. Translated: CASSQGLVPYEQYF. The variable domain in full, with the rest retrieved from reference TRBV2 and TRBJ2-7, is EPEVTQTPSHQVTQMGQEVILRCVPISNHLYFYWYRQILGQKVEFLVSFYNNEISEKSEIFDDQFSVERPDGSNFTLKIRSTKLEDSAMYFCASSQGLVPYEQYFGPGTRLTVT.

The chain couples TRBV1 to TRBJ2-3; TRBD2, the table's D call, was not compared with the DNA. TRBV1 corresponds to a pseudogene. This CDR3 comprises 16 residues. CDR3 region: CTSSQDLPPSTDTQYF. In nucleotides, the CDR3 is TGCACCAGCAGCCAAGATCTACCGCCCAGCACAGATACGCAGTATTTT.

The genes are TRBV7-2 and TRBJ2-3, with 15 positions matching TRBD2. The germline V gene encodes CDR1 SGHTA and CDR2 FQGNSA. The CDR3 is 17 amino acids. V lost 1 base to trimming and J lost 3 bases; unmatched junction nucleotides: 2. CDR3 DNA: TGTGCCAGCAGCTTAGTTGGGACTAGCGGGGGGACAGATACGCAGTATTTT. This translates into CASSLVGTSGGTDTQYF. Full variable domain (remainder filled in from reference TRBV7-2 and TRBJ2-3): GAGVSQSPSNKVTEKGKDVELRCDPISGHTALYWYRQSLGQGLEFLIYFQGNSAPDKSGLPSDRFSAERTGGSVSTLTIQRTQQEDSAVYLCASSLVGTSGGTDTQYFGPGTRLTVL.

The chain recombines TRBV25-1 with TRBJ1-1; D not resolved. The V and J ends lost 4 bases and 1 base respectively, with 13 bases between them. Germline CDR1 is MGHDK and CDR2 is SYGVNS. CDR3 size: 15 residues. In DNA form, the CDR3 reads TGTGCCAGCAGTGTCCTTGGCCGCTCGAACACTGAAGCTTTCTTT. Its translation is CASSVLGRSNTEAFF.

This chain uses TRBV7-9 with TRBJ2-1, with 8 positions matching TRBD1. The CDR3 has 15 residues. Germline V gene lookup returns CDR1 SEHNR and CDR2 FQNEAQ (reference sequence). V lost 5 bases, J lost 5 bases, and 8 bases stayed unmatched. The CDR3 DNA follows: TGTGCCAGCAGCCTGCAGGGGGCAGGGAACAATGAGCAGTTCTTC. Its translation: CASSLQGAGNNEQFF.

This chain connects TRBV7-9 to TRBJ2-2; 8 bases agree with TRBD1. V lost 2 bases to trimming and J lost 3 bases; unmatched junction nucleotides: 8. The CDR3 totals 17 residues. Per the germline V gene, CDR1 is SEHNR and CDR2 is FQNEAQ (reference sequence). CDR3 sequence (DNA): TGTGCCAGCAGCTTACTTCGCGGACAGGGACACACCGGGGAGCTGTTTTTT. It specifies CASSLLRGQGHTGELFF.

The CDR3 here is CASSESLNLNTGELFF. CDR3 DNA: TGTGCCAGCAGTGAATCTCTTAACCTAAACACCGGGGAGCTGTTTTTT. The chain combines TRBV25-1 with TRBJ2-2; D is undetermined. This CDR3 region has 16 residues. CDR1 is MGHDK and CDR2 is SYGVNS in the germline V gene. The V gene lost 1 base and the J gene lost 2 bases, with 11 bases spanning the gap. Complete variable domain (other parts from reference TRBV25-1 and TRBJ2-2): EADIYQTPRYLVIGTGKKITLECSQTMGHDKMYWYQQDPGMELHLIHYSYGVNSTEKGDLSSESTVSRIRTEHFPLTLESARPSHTSQYLCASSESLNLNTGELFFGEGSRLTVL.

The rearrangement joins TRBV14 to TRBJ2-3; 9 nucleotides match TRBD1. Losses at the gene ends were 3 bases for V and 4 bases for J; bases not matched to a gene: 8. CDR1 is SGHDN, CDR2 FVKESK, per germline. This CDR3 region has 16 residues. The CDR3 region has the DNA TGTGCCAGCAGCCAGTCGACAGGGGGTGGCGCAGATACGCAGTATTTT. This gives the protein CASSQSTGGGADTQYF.

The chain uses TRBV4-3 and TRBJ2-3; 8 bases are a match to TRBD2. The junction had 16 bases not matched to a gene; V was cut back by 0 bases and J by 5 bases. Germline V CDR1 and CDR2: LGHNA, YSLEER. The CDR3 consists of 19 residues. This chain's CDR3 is CASSQDSGRRRGALDTQYF. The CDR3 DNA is TGCGCCAGCAGCCAAGATTCCGGGCGACGGCGGGGGGCCTTAGATACGCAGTATTTT.

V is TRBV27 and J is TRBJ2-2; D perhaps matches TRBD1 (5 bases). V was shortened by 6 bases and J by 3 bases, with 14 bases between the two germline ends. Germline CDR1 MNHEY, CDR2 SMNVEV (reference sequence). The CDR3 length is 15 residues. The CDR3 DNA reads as TGTGCCAGCAGCCAAAGGACAAAAGACACCGGGGAGCTGTTTTTT. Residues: CASSQRTKDTGELFF.

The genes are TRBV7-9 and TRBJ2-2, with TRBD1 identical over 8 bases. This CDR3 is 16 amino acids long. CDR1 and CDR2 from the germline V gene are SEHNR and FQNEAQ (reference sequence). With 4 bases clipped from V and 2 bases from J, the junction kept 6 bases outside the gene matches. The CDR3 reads CASSSFDRGNTGELFF. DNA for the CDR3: TGTGCCAGCAGCTCCTTCGACAGGGGCAACACCGGGGAGCTGTTTTTT. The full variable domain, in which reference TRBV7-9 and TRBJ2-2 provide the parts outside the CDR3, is DTGVSQNPRHKITKRGQNVTFRCDPISEHNRLYWYRQTLGQGPEFLTYFQNEAQLEKSRLLSDRFSAERPKGSFSTLEIQRTEQGDSAMYLCASSSFDRGNTGELFFGEGSRLTVL.